These T cell receptor beta chains were read from a single sample in a study of T-cell reconstitution after alpha-beta-depleted transplantation in children. TCRdb processed the PCR reads anew with MiXCR; each CDR3 protein has one entry. The sample holds approximately 640,000 distinct CDR3 sequences, over 15% seen once. The material was PBMCs from the stem cell graft donor, obtained from the stem cell graft. These receptors all stem from a human donor who donated a stem cell graft to a child with acute myeloid leukemia. Each CDR3 is given with its conserved first and last residue. Fields, in order: V gene, clone size, D gene, J gene, CDR3 DNA, CDR3 protein. The D gene is left open where the match is weak. Clone size is shown for a subset of rows, as once, few, many or a class of expanded clone.

TRBV7-9,many,NA,TRBJ1-5,TGTGCCAGCAGCTTAGGGCATCAGCCCCAGCATTTT,CASSLGHQPQHF
TRBV5-1,NA,NA,TRBJ2-1,TGCGCCAGCGACCCCGCGGAACCAGGGCCCCATGAGCAGTTCTTC,CASDPAEPGPHEQFF
TRBV6-1,many,NA,TRBJ2-1,TGTGCCAGCAAGCGGGACAGCTCCTACAATGAGCAGTTCTTC,CASKRDSSYNEQFF
TRBV4-3,few,NA,TRBJ1-5,TGCGCCAGCAGCCCTACAGGCTTGAATCAGCCCCAGCATTTT,CASSPTGLNQPQHF
TRBV7-3,NA,NA,TRBJ2-3,TGTGCCAGCAGCTTAAAAGGAGGACAGAGCACAGATACGCAGTATTTT,CASSLKGGQSTDTQYF
TRBV7-2,many,TRBD2,TRBJ2-1,TGTGCCAGCAGTCGGGGGGGCAGGTCCTACAATGAGCAGTTCTTC,CASSRGGRSYNEQFF
TRBV20-1,NA,TRBD2,TRBJ2-2,TGCAGTGCTAGCAGGAGCGGGGGATTCGGGGAGCTGTTTTTT,CSASRSGGFGELFF
TRBV6-2/TRBV6-3,many,NA,TRBJ2-1,TGTGCCAGCAGTTACGGGGACTACAATGAGCAGTTCTTC,CASSYGDYNEQFF
TRBV25-1,few,TRBD2,TRBJ2-5,TGTGCCAGCAGTGGGGTGAGGGGACTAGCGGGGCAAGAGACCCAGTACTTC,CASSGVRGLAGQETQYF
TRBV15,few,NA,TRBJ1-5,TGTGCCACCAGCAGACCCCTGCTGGATAGCAATCAGCCCCAGCATTTT,CATSRPLLDSNQPQHF
TRBV7-9,NA,NA,TRBJ2-3,TGTGCCAGCAGCTTAGCTCTAGACACAGATACGCAGTATTTT,CASSLALDTDTQYF
TRBV20-1,many,TRBD1,TRBJ1-5,TGCAGTGCTAGGAAGGACAGGACGAATCAGCCCCAGCATTTT,CSARKDRTNQPQHF
TRBV20-1,many,NA,TRBJ1-1,TGCAGTGCTAAAGGGGCGATGAACACTGAAGCTTTCTTT,CSAKGAMNTEAFF
TRBV2,NA,TRBD1,TRBJ1-1,TGTGCCAGCAGTTTAAGCAGGGGGCACACTGAAGCTTTCTTT,CASSLSRGHTEAFF
TRBV2,few,NA,TRBJ2-3,TGTGCCAGCACCCTCGAAGATACGCAGTATTTT,CASTLEDTQYF